This TCR beta chain originates from a study of shared clonotypes between healthy human individuals. Here immunoSEQ multiplex PCR was the method, and the copy in TCRdb shows in-frame clones only, minus some. The data hold around 2.1 million clones, with approximately 94% observed a single time. All the donors were Caucasian adults who lived in Nashville, Tennessee. The germline V and J ends were trimmed by 0 bases and 2 bases, with 12 bases remaining between them. Germline CDR1 and CDR2: SGDLS and YYNGEE. The CDR3 is made up of 15 amino acids. The clonotype was recovered from a man in his late teens or twenties in good health. The V call is TRBV9, the J call TRBJ2-7; no firm D call. Sequenced sample: naive CD4+ T cells sorted from blood. This sample's subset: CD45RA+ positively selected. The CDR3 DNA follows: TGTGCCAGCAGCGTAGCTAGTGGGTTTACCTACGAGCAGTACTTC. Its translation: CASSVASGFTYEQYF.